The next 6 T cell receptor beta chains were all read from a single sample in a study of radiation and T cells in renal cell carcinoma. The time point here: blood 4 weeks post-SBRT, at nephrectomy. Specified treatment: 15 Gy SBRT to primary tumor, nephrectomy 4 weeks later. TCRdb keeps only in-frame clones here, not all; method: immunoSEQ multiplex PCR. The sample lists around 180,000 clones; 88% were seen once. Sequenced here: blood, sampled from a patient whose treatment included radiotherapy and nephrectomy. The receptors originated from a woman between 45 and 60 years old with renal cell carcinoma.

This chain connects TRBV6-1 to TRBJ2-7; 7 bases map to TRBD1. The CDR3 contains 15 residues. Losses at the gene ends were 3 bases for V and 4 bases for J; bases not matched to a gene: 9. Germline CDR1 reads MNHNS; CDR2 reads SASEGT. CDR3 in DNA: TGTGCCAGCAGTGACGCGGACAGGCTATCTTACGAGCAGTACTTC. It codes for CASSDADRLSYEQYF.

This chain uses TRBV19 with TRBJ2-4; the D gene is possibly TRBD2 (5 bases). This CDR3 has 15 residues. Per germline, CDR1 LNHDA and CDR2 SQIVND (reference sequence). The V and J ends lost 5 bases and 7 bases respectively, with 18 bases between them. In DNA, the CDR3 is TGTGCCAGTAGTGCAACCACACCGTGGAGGAACATTCAGTACTTC. Amino acids: CASSATTPWRNIQYF.

The V call is TRBV5-1, the J call TRBJ2-2; D gene unclear. The CDR3 runs to 14 residues. Germline loops: CDR1 SGHRS, CDR2 YFSETQ. With 0 bases removed from V and 0 bases from J, the gap between germline ends came to 3 bases. The chain's CDR3 is CASSLVSNTGELFF. CDR3 nucleotides: TGCGCCAGCAGCTTGGTTTCGAACACCGGGGAGCTGTTTTTT.

The V and J genes are TRBV6-5 and TRBJ2-5, with 10 nucleotides matching TRBD2. Per the germline V gene, CDR1 is MNHEY and CDR2 is SVGAGI. This CDR3 is 15 amino acids long. V lost 7 bases and J lost 4; bases outside the gene matches: 9. CDR3 region: CASTMSGGARETQYF. The DNA of the CDR3 is TGTGCCAGCACCATGAGCGGGGGGGCCCGAGAGACCCAGTACTTC.

The genes are TRBV7-9 and TRBJ2-7; D ambiguous. This CDR3 has 11 amino acids. The V and J ends lost 2 bases and 5 bases respectively, with 4 bases between them. Looked up from germline, CDR1 is SEHNR and CDR2 is FQNEAQ (reference sequence). DNA for the CDR3: TGTGCCAGCAGCTTAAAACACGAGCAGTACTTC. It is translated as CASSLKHEQYF.

V gene TRBV5-1 combines with J gene TRBJ2-1, with TRBD1 as a possible D gene (6 bases). V shed 0 bases and J shed 0 bases, with 13 bases lying between them. Germline CDR1 SGHRS, CDR2 YFSETQ. This CDR3 spans 17 amino acids. This chain's CDR3 is CASSLGDIRSSYNEQFF. CDR3 DNA: TGCGCCAGCAGCTTGGGGGACATCCGGAGCTCCTACAATGAGCAGTTCTTC.